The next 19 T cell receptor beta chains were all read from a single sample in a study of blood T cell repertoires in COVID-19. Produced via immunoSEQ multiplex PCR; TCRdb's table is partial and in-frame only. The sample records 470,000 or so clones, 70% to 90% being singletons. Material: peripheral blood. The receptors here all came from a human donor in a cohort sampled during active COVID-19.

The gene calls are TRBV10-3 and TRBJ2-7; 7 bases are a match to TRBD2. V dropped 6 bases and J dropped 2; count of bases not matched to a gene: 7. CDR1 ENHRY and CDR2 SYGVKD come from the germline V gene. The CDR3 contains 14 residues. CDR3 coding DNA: TGTGCCATCAGCGGCGGGGGACGAACCTACGAGCAGTACTTC. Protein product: CAISGGGRTYEQYF.

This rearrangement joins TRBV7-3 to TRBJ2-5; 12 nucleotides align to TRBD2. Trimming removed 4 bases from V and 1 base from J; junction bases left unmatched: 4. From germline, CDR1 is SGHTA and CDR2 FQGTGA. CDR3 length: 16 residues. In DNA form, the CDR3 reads TGTGCCAGCAGCTCTGGACTAGCGGGGCTCCAAGAGACCCAGTACTTC. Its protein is CASSSGLAGLQETQYF.

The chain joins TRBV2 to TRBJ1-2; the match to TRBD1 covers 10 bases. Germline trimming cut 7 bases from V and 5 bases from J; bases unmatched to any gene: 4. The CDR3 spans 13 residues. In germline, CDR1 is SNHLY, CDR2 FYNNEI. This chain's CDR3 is CASTGTGEYGYTF. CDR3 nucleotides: TGTGCCAGCACCGGGACAGGGGAATATGGCTACACCTTC. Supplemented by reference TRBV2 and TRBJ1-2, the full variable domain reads EPEVTQTPSHQVTQMGQEVILRCVPISNHLYFYWYRQILGQKVEFLVSFYNNEISEKSEIFDDQFSVERPDGSNFTLKIRSTKLEDSAMYFCASTGTGEYGYTFGSGTRLTVV.

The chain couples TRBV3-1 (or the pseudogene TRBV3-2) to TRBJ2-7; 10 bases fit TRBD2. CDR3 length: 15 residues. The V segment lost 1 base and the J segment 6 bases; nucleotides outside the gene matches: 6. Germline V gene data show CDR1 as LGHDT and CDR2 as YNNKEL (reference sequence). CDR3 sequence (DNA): TGTGCCAGCAGCCAAGCTCCCAGCGGGAGGGGCGAGCAGTACTTC. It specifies CASSQAPSGRGEQYF.

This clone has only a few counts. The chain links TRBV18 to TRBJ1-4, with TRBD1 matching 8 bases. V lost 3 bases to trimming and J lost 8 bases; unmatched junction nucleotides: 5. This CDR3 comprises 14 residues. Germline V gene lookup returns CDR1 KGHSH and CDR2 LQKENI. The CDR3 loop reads CASSPDRGTEKLFF. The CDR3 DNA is TGTGCCAGCTCACCCGACAGGGGCACGGAAAAACTGTTTTTT.

The CDR3 DNA reads as TGTGCCAGCAGTGTGGGACAGGGGTGGGGGGAGCTGTTTTTT. It translates to CASSVGQGWGELFF. V usage is TRBV28 and J usage is TRBJ2-2; 10 bases align to TRBD1. Trimming at V came to 5 bases and at J to 8 bases, leaving 5 bases not matched to a gene. The CDR3 loop spans 14 amino acids. In germline, CDR1 is MDHEN, CDR2 SYDVKM. Full variable domain (rest looked up from reference TRBV28 and TRBJ2-2): DVKVTQSSRYLVKRTGEKVFLECVQDMDHENMFWYRQDPGLGLRLIYFSYDVKMKEKGDIPEGYSVSREKKERFSLILESASTNQTSMYLCASSVGQGWGELFFGEGSRLTVL.

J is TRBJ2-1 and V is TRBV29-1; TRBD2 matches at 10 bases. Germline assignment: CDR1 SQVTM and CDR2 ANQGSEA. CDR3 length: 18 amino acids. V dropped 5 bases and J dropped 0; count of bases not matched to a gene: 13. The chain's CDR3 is CSVSPGLALKYSYNEQFF. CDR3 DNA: TGCAGCGTTTCTCCGGGACTAGCGCTAAAATACTCCTACAATGAGCAGTTCTTC.

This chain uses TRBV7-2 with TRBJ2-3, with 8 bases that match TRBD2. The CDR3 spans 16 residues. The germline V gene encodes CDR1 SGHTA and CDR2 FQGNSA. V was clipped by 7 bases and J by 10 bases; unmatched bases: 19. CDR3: CASIESAREAPDAQYF. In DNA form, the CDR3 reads TGTGCCAGCATAGAGTCCGCGCGGGAGGCCCCCGACGCGCAGTATTTT.

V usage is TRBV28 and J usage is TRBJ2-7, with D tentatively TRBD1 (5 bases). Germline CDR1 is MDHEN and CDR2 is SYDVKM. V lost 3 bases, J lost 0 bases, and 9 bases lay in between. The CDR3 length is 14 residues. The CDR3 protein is CASSFSGNSYEQYF. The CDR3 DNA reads TGTGCCAGCAGTTTCTCAGGGAACTCCTACGAGCAGTACTTC.

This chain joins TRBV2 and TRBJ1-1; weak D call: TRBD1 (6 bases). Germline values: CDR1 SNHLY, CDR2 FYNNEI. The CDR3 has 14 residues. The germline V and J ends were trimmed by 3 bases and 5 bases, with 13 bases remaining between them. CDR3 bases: TGTGCCAGCAGTGATAGGGGGGGTAGGACTGAAGCTTTCTTT. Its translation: CASSDRGGRTEAFF.

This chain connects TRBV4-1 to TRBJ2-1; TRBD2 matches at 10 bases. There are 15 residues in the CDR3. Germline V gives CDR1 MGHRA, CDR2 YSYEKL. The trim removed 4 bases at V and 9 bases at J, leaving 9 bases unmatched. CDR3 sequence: CASSPVAGGVLEQFF. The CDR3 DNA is TGCGCCAGCAGCCCCGTAGCGGGAGGTGTTCTTGAGCAGTTCTTC.

CDR3 DNA sequence: TGTGCCAGCATGGCGGGAGGGAGCACAGATACGCAGTATTTT. It specifies CASMAGGSTDTQYF. The chain is built from TRBV2 and TRBJ2-3, with 9 bases identical to TRBD2. Germline CDR1 and CDR2: SNHLY and FYNNEI. The length of the CDR3 is 14 residues. V lost 7 bases, J lost 0 bases, and 2 bases stayed unmatched.

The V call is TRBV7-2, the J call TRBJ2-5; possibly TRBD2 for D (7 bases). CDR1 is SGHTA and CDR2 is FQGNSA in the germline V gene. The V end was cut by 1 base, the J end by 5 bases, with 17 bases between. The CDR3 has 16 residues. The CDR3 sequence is CASSLEGGRRLETQYF. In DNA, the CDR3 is TGTGCCAGCAGCTTAGAGGGGGGGCGGCGGCTGGAGACCCAGTACTTC.

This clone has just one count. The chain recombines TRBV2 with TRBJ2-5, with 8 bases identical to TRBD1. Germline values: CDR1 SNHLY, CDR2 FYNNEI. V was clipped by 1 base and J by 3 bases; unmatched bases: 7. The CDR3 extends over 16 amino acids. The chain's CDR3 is CASSEGPGQGKETQYF. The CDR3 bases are TGTGCCAGCAGTGAAGGGCCCGGACAGGGAAAAGAGACCCAGTACTTC.

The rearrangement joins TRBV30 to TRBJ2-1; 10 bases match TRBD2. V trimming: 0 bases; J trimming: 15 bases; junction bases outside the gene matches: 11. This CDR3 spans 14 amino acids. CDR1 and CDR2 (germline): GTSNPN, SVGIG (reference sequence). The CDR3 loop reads CAWSVQKREGRLFF. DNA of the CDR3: TGTGCCTGGAGTGTACAAAAGCGGGAGGGCCGTTTGTTCTTC. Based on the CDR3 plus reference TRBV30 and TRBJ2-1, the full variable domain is SQTIHQWPATLVQPVGSPLSLECTVEGTSNPNLYWYRQAAGRGLQLLFYSVGIGQISSEVPQNLSASRPQDRQFILSSKKLLLSDSGFYLCAWSVQKREGRLFFGPGTRLTVL.

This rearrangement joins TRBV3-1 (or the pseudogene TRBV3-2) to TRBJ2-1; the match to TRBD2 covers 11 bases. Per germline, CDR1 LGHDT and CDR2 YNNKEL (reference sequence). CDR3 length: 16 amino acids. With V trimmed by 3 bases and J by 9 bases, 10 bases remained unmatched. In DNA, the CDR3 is TGTGCCAGCAGCCAGTTCTCTAGCGGGAGGTTGAGTGAGCAGTTCTTC. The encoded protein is CASSQFSSGRLSEQFF.

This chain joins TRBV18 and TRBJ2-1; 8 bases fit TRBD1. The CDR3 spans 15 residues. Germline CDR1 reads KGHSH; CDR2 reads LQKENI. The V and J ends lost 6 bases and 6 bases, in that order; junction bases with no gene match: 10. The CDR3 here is CASSLEGTGGNEQFF. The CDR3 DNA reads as TGTGCCAGCTCCCTCGAGGGCACAGGGGGCAATGAGCAGTTCTTC. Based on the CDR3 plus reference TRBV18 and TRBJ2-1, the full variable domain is NAGVMQNPRHLVRRRGQEARLRCSPMKGHSHVYWYRQLPEEGLKFMVYLQKENIIDESGMPKERFSAEFPKEGPSILRIQQVVRGDSAAYFCASSLEGTGGNEQFFGPGTRLTVL.

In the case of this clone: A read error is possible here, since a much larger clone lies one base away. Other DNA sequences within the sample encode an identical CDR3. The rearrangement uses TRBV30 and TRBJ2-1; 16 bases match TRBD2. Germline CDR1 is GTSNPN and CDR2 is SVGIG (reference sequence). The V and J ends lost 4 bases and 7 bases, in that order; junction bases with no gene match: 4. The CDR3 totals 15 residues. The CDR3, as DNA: TGTGCCTGGAAAGGGACTAGCGGGAGGGCTAATGAGCAGTTCTTC. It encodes CAWKGTSGRANEQFF.

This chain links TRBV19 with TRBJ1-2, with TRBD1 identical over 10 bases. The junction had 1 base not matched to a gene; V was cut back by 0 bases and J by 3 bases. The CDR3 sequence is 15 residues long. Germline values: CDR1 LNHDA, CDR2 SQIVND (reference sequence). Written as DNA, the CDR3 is TGTGCCAGTAGTATAGACGGGACAGGGGACTATGGCTACACCTTC. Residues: CASSIDGTGDYGYTF.